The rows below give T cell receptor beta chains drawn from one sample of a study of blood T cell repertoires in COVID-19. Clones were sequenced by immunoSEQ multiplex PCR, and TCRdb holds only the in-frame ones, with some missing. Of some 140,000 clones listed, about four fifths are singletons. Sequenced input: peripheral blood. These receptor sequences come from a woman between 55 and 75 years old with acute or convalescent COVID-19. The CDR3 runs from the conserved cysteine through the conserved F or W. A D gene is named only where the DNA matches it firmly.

CDR3 protein: CASSKQGVREKLFF
J gene: TRBJ1-4
D gene: TRBD1
V gene: TRBV27

CDR3 protein: CASSEAAHSYEQYF
J gene: TRBJ2-7
D gene: NA
V gene: TRBV6-1

CDR3 protein: CASSRQGSTDTQYF
J gene: TRBJ2-3
D gene: NA
V gene: TRBV19

CDR3 protein: CASSYFWEGNQPQHF
J gene: TRBJ1-5
D gene: NA
V gene: TRBV6-6

CDR3 protein: CASSFAGERSGNTIYF
J gene: TRBJ1-3
D gene: NA
V gene: TRBV5-4

CDR3 protein: CAWSWGHGNQPQHF
J gene: TRBJ1-5
D gene: NA
V gene: TRBV30

CDR3 protein: CASSYSIQAYNEKLFF
J gene: TRBJ1-4
D gene: NA
V gene: TRBV6-5

CDR3 protein: CASSHKFQGYGYTF
J gene: TRBJ1-2
D gene: NA
V gene: TRBV21-1

CDR3 protein: CASSPNRNNQPQHF
J gene: TRBJ1-5
D gene: NA
V gene: TRBV2

CDR3 protein: CASSPGISYGYTF
J gene: TRBJ1-2
D gene: NA
V gene: TRBV6-5

CDR3 protein: CASSGVQGVKGNTIYF
J gene: TRBJ1-3
D gene: NA
V gene: TRBV25-1

CDR3 protein: CASSNPAGGNTEAFF
J gene: TRBJ1-1
D gene: NA
V gene: TRBV14

CDR3 protein: CASSLAGMGTEAFF
J gene: TRBJ1-1
D gene: NA
V gene: TRBV28

CDR3 protein: CASSVVGGSEQFF
J gene: TRBJ2-1
D gene: TRBD2
V gene: TRBV9

CDR3 protein: CASSRYYNTEAFF
J gene: TRBJ1-1
D gene: NA
V gene: TRBV7-9

CDR3 protein: CASSLERGVFYEQYF
J gene: TRBJ2-7
D gene: TRBD2
V gene: TRBV27

CDR3 protein: CASSEFSPGQGSYEQYF
J gene: TRBJ2-7
D gene: TRBD1
V gene: TRBV2

CDR3 protein: CASSLWSERNEKLFF
J gene: TRBJ1-4
D gene: NA
V gene: TRBV5-1

CDR3 protein: CASSPRGGDEQFF
J gene: TRBJ2-1
D gene: NA
V gene: TRBV7-9

CDR3 protein: CASSLGRYYEQYF
J gene: TRBJ2-7
D gene: NA
V gene: TRBV27

CDR3 protein: CASSKRTDNQPQHF
J gene: TRBJ1-5
D gene: NA
V gene: TRBV7-2

CDR3 protein: CARKTGGNTIYF
J gene: TRBJ1-3
D gene: NA
V gene: TRBV13

CDR3 protein: CASSPQGWNQPQHF
J gene: TRBJ1-5
D gene: NA
V gene: TRBV7-8

CDR3 protein: CASRRSLTVYTDTQYF
J gene: TRBJ2-3
D gene: NA
V gene: TRBV27

CDR3 protein: CAWSAQRTGNGYTF
J gene: TRBJ1-2
D gene: NA
V gene: TRBV30

CDR3 protein: CASSQDRGSGTDTQYF
J gene: TRBJ2-3
D gene: NA
V gene: TRBV3-1/TRBV3-2

CDR3 protein: CASKDRVNTEAFF
J gene: TRBJ1-1
D gene: TRBD1
V gene: TRBV19

CDR3 protein: CASSSGTLAGAENEQFF
J gene: TRBJ2-1
D gene: TRBD2
V gene: TRBV5-1

CDR3 protein: CASSATTYNQPQHF
J gene: TRBJ1-5
D gene: NA
V gene: TRBV2